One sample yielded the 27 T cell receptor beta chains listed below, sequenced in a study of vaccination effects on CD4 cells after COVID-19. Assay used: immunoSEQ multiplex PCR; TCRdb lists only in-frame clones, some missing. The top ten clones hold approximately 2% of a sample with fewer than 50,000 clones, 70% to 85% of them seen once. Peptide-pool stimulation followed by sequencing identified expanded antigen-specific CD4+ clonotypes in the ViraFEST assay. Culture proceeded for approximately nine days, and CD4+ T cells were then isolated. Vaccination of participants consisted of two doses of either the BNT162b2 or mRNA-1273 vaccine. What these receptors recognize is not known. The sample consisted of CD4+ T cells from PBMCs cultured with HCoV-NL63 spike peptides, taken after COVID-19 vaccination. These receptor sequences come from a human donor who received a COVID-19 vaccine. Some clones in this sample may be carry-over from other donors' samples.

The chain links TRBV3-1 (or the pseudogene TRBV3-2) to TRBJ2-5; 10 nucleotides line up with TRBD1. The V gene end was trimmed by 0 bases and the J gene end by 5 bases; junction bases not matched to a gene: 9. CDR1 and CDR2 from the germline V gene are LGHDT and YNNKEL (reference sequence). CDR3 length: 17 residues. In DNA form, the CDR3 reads TGTGCCAGCAGCCAAGACCTTAGACAGGGGGCTTGGGAGACCCAGTACTTC. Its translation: CASSQDLRQGAWETQYF.

The CDR3 coding sequence is TGTGCCAGCAGGGGGGCAGGGGGTAATGAAAAACTGTTTTTT. Translated, it gives CASRGAGGNEKLFF. This sequence joins TRBV2 and TRBJ1-4; 7 bases agree with TRBD1. The ends lost 6 bases at V and 4 bases at J; junction bases unmatched: 5. The germline V gene has CDR1 SNHLY and CDR2 FYNNEI. This CDR3 has 14 residues. Full variable domain (remainder filled in from reference TRBV2 and TRBJ1-4): EPEVTQTPSHQVTQMGQEVILRCVPISNHLYFYWYRQILGQKVEFLVSFYNNEISEKSEIFDDQFSVERPDGSNFTLKIRSTKLEDSAMYFCASRGAGGNEKLFFGSGTQLSVL.

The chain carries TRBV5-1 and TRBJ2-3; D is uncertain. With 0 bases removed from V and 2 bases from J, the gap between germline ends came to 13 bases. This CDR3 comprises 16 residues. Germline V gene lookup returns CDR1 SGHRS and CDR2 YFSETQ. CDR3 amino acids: CASSLALRRFTDTQYF. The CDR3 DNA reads TGCGCCAGCAGCTTGGCCTTGCGGCGATTCACAGATACGCAGTATTTT.

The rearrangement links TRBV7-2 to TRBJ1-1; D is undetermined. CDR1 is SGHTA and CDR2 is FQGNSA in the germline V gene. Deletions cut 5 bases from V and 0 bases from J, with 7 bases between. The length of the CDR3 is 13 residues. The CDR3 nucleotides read TGTGCCAGCAGCCAGGCGGTGAACACTGAAGCTTTCTTT. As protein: CASSQAVNTEAFF.

The CDR3 nucleotides are TGTGCCAGCTCACCACCGGGCTTGAGAAACACCATATATTTT. This encodes CASSPPGLRNTIYF. This chain uses TRBV18 with TRBJ1-3; D is uncertain. Germline CDR1 is KGHSH and CDR2 is LQKENI. The CDR3 extends over 14 amino acids. V was clipped by 0 bases and J by 5 bases, with 8 bases between them.

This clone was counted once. The CDR3 DNA follows: TGTGCCAGTAGCCCAGGGGATACAACTAATGAAAAACTGTTTTTT. It translates to CASSPGDTTNEKLFF. The V gene is TRBV19, the J gene TRBJ1-4; D may be TRBD1 (6 bases). Trimming removed 6 bases at V and 0 bases at J, with 11 bases between. Germline CDR1 is LNHDA and CDR2 is SQIVND (reference sequence). The CDR3 covers 15 residues.

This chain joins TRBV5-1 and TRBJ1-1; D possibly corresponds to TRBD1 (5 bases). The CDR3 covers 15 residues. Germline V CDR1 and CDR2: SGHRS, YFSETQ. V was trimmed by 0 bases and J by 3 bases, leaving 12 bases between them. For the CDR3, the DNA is TGCGCCAGCAGCTTGGGGGCCCGGGGGTACACTGAAGCTTTCTTT. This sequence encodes CASSLGARGYTEAFF.

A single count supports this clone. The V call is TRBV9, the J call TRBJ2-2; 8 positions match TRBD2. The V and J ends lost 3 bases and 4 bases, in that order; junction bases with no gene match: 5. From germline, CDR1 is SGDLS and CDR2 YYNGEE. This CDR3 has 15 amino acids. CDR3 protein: CASSARGGSTGELFF. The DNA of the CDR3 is TGTGCCAGCAGCGCCCGGGGGGGGAGCACCGGGGAGCTGTTTTTT.

This CDR3 reads CASSESRQGLETQYF. In nucleotides, the CDR3 is TGCGCCAGCAGTGAGTCCCGGCAGGGCTTGGAGACCCAGTACTTC. The V call is TRBV10-1, the J call TRBJ2-5, with D perhaps TRBD1 (5 bases). CDR3 length equals 15 residues. With 0 bases removed from V and 5 bases from J, the gap between germline ends came to 13 bases. From germline, CDR1 is WNHNN and CDR2 SYGVQD (reference sequence).

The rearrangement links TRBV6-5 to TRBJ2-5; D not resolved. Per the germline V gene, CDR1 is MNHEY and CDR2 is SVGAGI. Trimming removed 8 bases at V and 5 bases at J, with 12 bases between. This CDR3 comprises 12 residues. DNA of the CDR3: TGTGCCAGCGGACCAGGCCGGGAGACCCAGTACTTC. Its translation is CASGPGRETQYF.

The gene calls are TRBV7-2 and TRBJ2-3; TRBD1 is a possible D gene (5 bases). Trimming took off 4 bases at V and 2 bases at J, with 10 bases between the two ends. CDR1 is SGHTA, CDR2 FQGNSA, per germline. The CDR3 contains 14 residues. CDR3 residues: CASSSQGYTDTQYF. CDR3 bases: TGTGCCAGCAGCTCTCAGGGTTACACAGATACGCAGTATTTT.

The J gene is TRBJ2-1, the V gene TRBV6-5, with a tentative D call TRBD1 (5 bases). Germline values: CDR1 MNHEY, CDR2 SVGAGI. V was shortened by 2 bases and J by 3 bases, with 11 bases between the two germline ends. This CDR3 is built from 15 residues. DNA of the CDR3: TGTGCCAGCAGTTACAGGGGAACTCTCTACAATGAGCAGTTCTTC. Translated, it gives CASSYRGTLYNEQFF.

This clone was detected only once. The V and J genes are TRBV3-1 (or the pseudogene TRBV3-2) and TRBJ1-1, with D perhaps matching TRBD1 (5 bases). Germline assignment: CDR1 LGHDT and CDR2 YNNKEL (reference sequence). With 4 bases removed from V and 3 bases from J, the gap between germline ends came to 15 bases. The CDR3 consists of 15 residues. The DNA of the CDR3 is TGTGCCAGCAGCCCTAGACAGCATGGGGACACTGAAGCTTTCTTT. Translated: CASSPRQHGDTEAFF.

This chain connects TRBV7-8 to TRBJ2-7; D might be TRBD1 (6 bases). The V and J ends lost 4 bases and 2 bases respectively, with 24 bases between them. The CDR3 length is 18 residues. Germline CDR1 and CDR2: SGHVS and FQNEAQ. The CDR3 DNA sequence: TGTGCCAGCAGCTCCATACCGTCGGTGGGACACTCCACCTACGAGCAGTACGTC. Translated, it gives CASSSIPSVGHSTYEQYV.

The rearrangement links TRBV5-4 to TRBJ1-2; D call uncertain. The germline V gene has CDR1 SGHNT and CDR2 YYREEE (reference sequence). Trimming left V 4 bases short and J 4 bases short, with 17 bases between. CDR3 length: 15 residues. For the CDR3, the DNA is TGTGCCAGCAGCCAAATGAGGGTGGGCGGCTATGGCTACACCTTC. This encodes CASSQMRVGGYGYTF.

The chain's CDR3 is CASSSEYQGLANYGYTF. In nucleotides, the CDR3 is TGTGCCAGCAGCTCAGAATACCAGGGACTAGCTAACTATGGCTACACCTTC. The rearrangement joins TRBV7-2 to TRBJ1-2; D possibly corresponds to TRBD1 (5 bases). The CDR3 contains 17 residues. Trimming took off 4 bases at V and 0 bases at J, with 18 bases between the two ends. Germline loops: CDR1 SGHTA, CDR2 FQGNSA.

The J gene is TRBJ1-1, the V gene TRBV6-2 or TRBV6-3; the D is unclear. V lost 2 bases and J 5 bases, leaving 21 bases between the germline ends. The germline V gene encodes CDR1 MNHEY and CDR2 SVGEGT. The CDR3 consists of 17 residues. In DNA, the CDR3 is TGTGCCAGCAGTTACCCCGGGAAGAACCTGGTGGGGACTGAAGCTTTCTTT. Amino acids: CASSYPGKNLVGTEAFF.

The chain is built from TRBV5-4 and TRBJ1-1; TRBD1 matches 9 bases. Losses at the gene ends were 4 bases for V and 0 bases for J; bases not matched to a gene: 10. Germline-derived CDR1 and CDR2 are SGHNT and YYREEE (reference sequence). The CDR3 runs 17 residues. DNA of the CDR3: TGTGCCAGCAGCCCACCCGGGACAGGGCGATTGAACACTGAAGCTTTCTTT. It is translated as CASSPPGTGRLNTEAFF. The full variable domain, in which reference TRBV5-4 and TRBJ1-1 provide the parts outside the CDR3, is ETGVTQSPTHLIKTRGQQVTLRCSSQSGHNTVSWYQQALGQGPQFIFQYYREEENGRGNFPPRFSGLQFPNYSSELNVNALELDDSALYLCASSPPGTGRLNTEAFFGQGTRLTVV.

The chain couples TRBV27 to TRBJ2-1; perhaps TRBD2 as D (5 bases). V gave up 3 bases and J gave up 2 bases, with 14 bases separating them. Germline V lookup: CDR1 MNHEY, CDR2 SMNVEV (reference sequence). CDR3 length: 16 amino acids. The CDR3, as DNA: TGTGCCAGCAGTTTCGGGGTCGGAGTGGCCTACAATGAGCAGTTCTTC. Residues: CASSFGVGVAYNEQFF.

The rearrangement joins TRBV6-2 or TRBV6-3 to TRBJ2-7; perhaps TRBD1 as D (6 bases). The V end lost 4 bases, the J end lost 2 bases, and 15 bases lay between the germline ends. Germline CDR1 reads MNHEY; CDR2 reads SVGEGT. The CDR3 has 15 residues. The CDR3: CASSSPTGAAYEQYV. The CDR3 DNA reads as TGTGCCAGCAGTTCTCCGACAGGCGCGGCCTACGAGCAGTACGTC.

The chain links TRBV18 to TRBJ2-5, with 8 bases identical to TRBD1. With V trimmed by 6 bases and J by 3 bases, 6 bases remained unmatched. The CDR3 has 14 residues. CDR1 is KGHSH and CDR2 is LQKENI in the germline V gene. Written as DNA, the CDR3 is TGTGCCAGCTCTCACGGGACAGGCAAAGAGACCCAGTACTTC. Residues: CASSHGTGKETQYF.

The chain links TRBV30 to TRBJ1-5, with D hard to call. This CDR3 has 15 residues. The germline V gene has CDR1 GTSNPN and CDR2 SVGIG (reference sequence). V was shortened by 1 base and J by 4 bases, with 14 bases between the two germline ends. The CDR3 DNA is TGTGCCTGGAGTGCTCGGAGGACTGGAAATCAGCCCCAGCATTTT. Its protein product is CAWSARRTGNQPQHF.

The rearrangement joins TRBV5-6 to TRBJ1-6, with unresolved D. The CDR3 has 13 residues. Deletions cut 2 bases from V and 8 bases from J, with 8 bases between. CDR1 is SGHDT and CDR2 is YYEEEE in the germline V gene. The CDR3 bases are TGTGCCAGCAGCTTCGCGTCCGATTCACCCCTCCACTTT. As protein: CASSFASDSPLHF.

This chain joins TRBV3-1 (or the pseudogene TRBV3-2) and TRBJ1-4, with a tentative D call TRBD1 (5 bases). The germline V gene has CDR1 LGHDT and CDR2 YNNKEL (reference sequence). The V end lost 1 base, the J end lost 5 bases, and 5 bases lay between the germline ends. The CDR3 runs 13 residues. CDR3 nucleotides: TGTGCCAGCAGCCAAGGACAGAATGAAAAACTGTTTTTT. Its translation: CASSQGQNEKLFF.

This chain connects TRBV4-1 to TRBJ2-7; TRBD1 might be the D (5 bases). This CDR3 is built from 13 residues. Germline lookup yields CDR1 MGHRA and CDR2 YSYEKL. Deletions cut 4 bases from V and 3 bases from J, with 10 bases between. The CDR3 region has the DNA TGCGCCAGCAGCCGAGAGACAGACTACGAGCAGTACGTC. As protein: CASSRETDYEQYV.

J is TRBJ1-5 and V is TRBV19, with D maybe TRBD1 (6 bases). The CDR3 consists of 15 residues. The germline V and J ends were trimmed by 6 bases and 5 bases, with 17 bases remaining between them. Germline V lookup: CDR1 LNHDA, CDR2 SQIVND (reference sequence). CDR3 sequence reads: CASRTSVGGYQPQHF. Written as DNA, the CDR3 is TGTGCCAGTAGGACGTCGGTAGGGGGGTATCAGCCCCAGCATTTT. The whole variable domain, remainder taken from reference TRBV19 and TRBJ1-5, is DGGITQSPKYLFRKEGQNVTLSCEQNLNHDAMYWYRQDPGQGLRLIYYSQIVNDFQKGDIAEGYSVSREKKESFPLTVTSAQKNPTAFYLCASRTSVGGYQPQHFGDGTRLSIL.

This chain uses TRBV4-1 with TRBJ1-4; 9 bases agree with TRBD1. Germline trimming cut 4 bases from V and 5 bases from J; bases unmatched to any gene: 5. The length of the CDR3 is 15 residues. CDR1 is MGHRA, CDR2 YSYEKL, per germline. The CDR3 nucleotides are TGCGCCAGCAGCCGCCGACAGGGGGAGAATGAAAAACTGTTTTTT. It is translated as CASSRRQGENEKLFF.